This record covers a single TCR beta chain. This sample was taken from a study of blood T cell repertoires in COVID-19. The germline V and J ends were trimmed by 2 bases and 10 bases, with 15 bases remaining between them. This CDR3 region has 14 residues. CDR1 LNHDA and CDR2 SQIVND come from the germline V gene (reference sequence). Produced via immunoSEQ multiplex PCR; TCRdb's table is partial and in-frame only. Among roughly 190,000 clones listed, approximately 90% were seen once. All enrollees were about 18 to 89 years old and from around 25 US areas. Sequencing input: PBMCs or T cells enriched from blood (not recorded which). The clonotype comes from a woman aged 18-29 years who had recovered from COVID-19. The J gene is TRBJ2-1, the V gene TRBV19, with D possibly matching TRBD1 (7 bases). CDR3 sequence: CASSIRSGGYEQFF. The CDR3 bases are TGTGCCAGTAGTATACGGTCAGGGGGGTACGAGCAGTTCTTC.